The 18 T cell receptor beta chains below all came from one sample that was sequenced in a study of cytomegalovirus exposure and HLA in healthy donors. It was with 60 Vbeta and 13 Jbeta primers that the PCR ran. Assay: immunoSEQ multiplex PCR; the TCRdb copy retains only in-frame clones and omits some. Here the sample spans around 20,000 clones, 75% being singletons. Sequenced material: PBMCs. These receptors all stem from a man aged 18 to 35 in good health and CMV-seronegative.

V is TRBV29-1 and J is TRBJ2-3; 11 bases line up with TRBD2. Germline V gives CDR1 SQVTM, CDR2 ANQGSEA. The length of the CDR3 is 15 residues. V lost 5 bases, J lost 0 bases, and 4 bases stayed unmatched. The CDR3 loop is CSVRTSGFSTDTQYF. For the CDR3, the DNA is TGCAGCGTTCGGACTAGCGGGTTCAGCACAGATACGCAGTATTTT.

This clone was detected only a few times. CDR3 protein: CASSQGEDYEQYF. DNA of the CDR3: TGCGCCAGCAGCCAAGGCGAGGACTACGAGCAGTACTTC. The chain joins TRBV4-1 to TRBJ2-7; no firm D call. V lost 1 base, J lost 3 bases, and 7 bases lay in between. The CDR3 is 13 amino acids. CDR1 is MGHRA, CDR2 YSYEKL, per germline.

The CDR3 spells CSAGTGTSEQYF. CDR3 DNA: TGCAGCGCGGGGACAGGGACCTCCGAGCAGTACTTC. V gene TRBV29-1 combines with J gene TRBJ2-7; 9 nucleotides align to TRBD1. CDR1 is SQVTM and CDR2 is ANQGSEA in the germline V gene. The CDR3 runs 12 residues. With 7 bases clipped from V and 6 bases from J, the junction kept 7 bases outside the gene matches.

The chain links TRBV6-5 to TRBJ1-1, with D unresolved. This CDR3 spans 14 amino acids. CDR1 MNHEY and CDR2 SVGAGI come from the germline V gene. Trimming left V 2 bases short and J 2 bases short, with 9 bases between. The CDR3 DNA is TGTGCCAGCAGTTACGGGGAGGTCAACACTGAAGCTTTCTTT. It codes for CASSYGEVNTEAFF.

In DNA, the CDR3 is TGTGCCTGGAGTCCCACAGGGGGGTACGACCTCTATGGCTACACCTTC. This encodes CAWSPTGGYDLYGYTF. The genes are TRBV30 and TRBJ1-2; 8 bases line up with TRBD1. The V segment lost 2 bases and the J segment 4 bases; nucleotides outside the gene matches: 12. CDR1 and CDR2 from the germline V gene are GTSNPN and SVGIG (reference sequence). The CDR3 runs to 16 residues.

The V call is TRBV4-3, the J call TRBJ1-4; 7 nucleotides line up with TRBD1. CDR1 and CDR2 (germline): LGHNA, YSLEER. The V and J ends lost 4 bases and 3 bases, in that order; junction bases with no gene match: 5. This CDR3 is 15 amino acids long. The CDR3, as DNA: TGCGCCAGCAGCCGAGTTACAGGGGCTAATGAAAAACTGTTTTTT. As protein: CASSRVTGANEKLFF.

This clone was counted only a few times. CDR3 sequence reads: CAWGGLAYNEQFF. The CDR3 DNA follows: TGTGCCTGGGGGGGACTAGCGTACAATGAGCAGTTCTTC. The gene calls are TRBV30 and TRBJ2-1; 10 bases agree with TRBD2. The germline V gene has CDR1 GTSNPN and CDR2 SVGIG (reference sequence). CDR3 length: 13 amino acids. The V segment lost 5 bases and the J segment 4 bases; nucleotides outside the gene matches: 2.

The V gene is TRBV13, the J gene TRBJ1-4; 10 bases align to TRBD1. The CDR3 runs to 13 residues. J lost 8 bases, V lost 6 bases, and 3 bases had no gene match. CDR1 is PRHDT and CDR2 is FYEKMQ in the germline V gene (reference sequence). CDR3 residues: CASSTGQGEKLFF. DNA for the CDR3: TGTGCCAGCAGTACGGGACAGGGGGAAAAACTGTTTTTT.

This sequence joins TRBV13 and TRBJ1-4; TRBD1 matches 8 bases. V dropped 5 bases and J dropped 8; count of bases not matched to a gene: 10. CDR3 length: 15 amino acids. The germline V gene encodes CDR1 PRHDT and CDR2 FYEKMQ (reference sequence). CDR3 amino acids: CASSTRTGWSEKLFF. DNA for the CDR3: TGTGCCAGCAGCACCCGGACAGGGTGGTCGGAAAAACTGTTTTTT.

The chain combines TRBV5-7 with TRBJ1-6; no clear D. TRBV5-7 is an ORF for which the function is uncertain. Between the trimmed V and J ends, which lost 4 bases and 7 bases, there was a span of 9 bases. The CDR3 loop spans 13 amino acids. The CDR3 loop is CASSNERNSPLHF. The CDR3, as DNA: TGTGCCAGCAGCAATGAACGGAATTCACCCCTCCACTTT.

The gene calls are TRBV30 and TRBJ1-6, with D maybe TRBD1 (5 bases). Per germline, CDR1 GTSNPN and CDR2 SVGIG (reference sequence). The CDR3 has 12 amino acids. Trimming left V 3 bases short and J 6 bases short, with 6 bases between. This CDR3 reads CAWRGPNSPLHF. The CDR3 bases are TGTGCCTGGAGGGGGCCTAATTCACCCCTCCACTTT. The entire variable domain, with the rest obtained from reference TRBV30 and TRBJ1-6, is as follows: SQTIHQWPATLVQPVGSPLSLECTVEGTSNPNLYWYRQAAGRGLQLLFYSVGIGQISSEVPQNLSASRPQDRQFILSSKKLLLSDSGFYLCAWRGPNSPLHFGNGTRLTVT.

This sequence joins TRBV6-5 and TRBJ1-3; unclear D gene. Germline loops: CDR1 MNHEY, CDR2 SVGAGI. V lost 5 bases and J 0 bases, leaving 11 bases between the germline ends. This CDR3 has 15 residues. The CDR3 bases are TGTGCCAGCAGTCCCTTCACTAACTCTGGAAACACCATATATTTT. This translates into CASSPFTNSGNTIYF.

For the CDR3, the DNA is TGTGCCTGGAGTGGGGGAGAGGCAGTGAACACTGAAGCTTTCTTT. It yields the protein CAWSGGEAVNTEAFF. The chain combines TRBV30 with TRBJ1-1, with D uncertain. This CDR3 is 15 amino acids long. The V gene lost 1 base and the J gene lost 0 bases, with 12 bases spanning the gap. The germline gives CDR1 GTSNPN, CDR2 SVGIG (reference sequence).

The chain is built from TRBV29-1 and TRBJ1-5; no clear D. Per the germline V gene, CDR1 is SQVTM and CDR2 is ANQGSEA. Trimming removed 4 bases from V and 0 bases from J, with 7 bases in between. This CDR3 comprises 13 residues. CDR3: CSVAQVSNQPQHF. CDR3 sequence (DNA): TGCAGCGTTGCGCAGGTTAGCAATCAGCCCCAGCATTTT. Full variable domain (remainder filled in from reference TRBV29-1 and TRBJ1-5): SAVISQKPSRDICQRGTSLTIQCQVDSQVTMMFWYRQQPGQSLTLIATANQGSEATYESGFVIDKFPISRPNLTFSTLTVSNMSPEDSSIYLCSVAQVSNQPQHFGDGTRLSIL.

The rearrangement joins TRBV18 to TRBJ1-1, with D perhaps matching TRBD1 (5 bases). V was shortened by 2 bases and J by 1 base, with 8 bases between the two germline ends. The CDR3 runs to 14 residues. Germline-derived CDR1 and CDR2 are KGHSH and LQKENI. The CDR3 nucleotides are TGTGCCAGCTCACCAAGGGGAGGGAACACTGAAGCTTTCTTT. It yields the protein CASSPRGGNTEAFF.

The chain uses TRBV6-5 and TRBJ1-1; the D gene is possibly TRBD1 (6 bases). V gave up 6 bases and J gave up 1 base, with 12 bases separating them. Germline assignment: CDR1 MNHEY and CDR2 SVGAGI. This CDR3 has 14 residues. This CDR3 reads CASRYQGQNTEAFF. The CDR3, as DNA: TGTGCCAGCAGGTACCAGGGACAGAACACTGAAGCTTTCTTT.

The chain recombines TRBV6-5 with TRBJ2-7; 7 bases map to TRBD2. Trimming cost V 5 bases and J 1 base; bases outside gene matches: 5. Germline V CDR1 and CDR2: MNHEY, SVGAGI. CDR3 size: 14 residues. The CDR3 DNA reads as TGTGCCAGCAGTGCAACTAGCGTATCCTACGAGCAGTACTTC. Encoded protein: CASSATSVSYEQYF.

CDR3 sequence reads: CASSTGQLVNTEAFF. The CDR3 DNA reads TGTGCCAGCAGCACGGGACAACTAGTGAACACTGAAGCTTTCTTT. J is TRBJ1-1 and V is TRBV7-9; D possibly corresponds to TRBD1 (6 bases). The CDR3 sequence is 15 residues long. CDR1 is SEHNR, CDR2 FQNEAQ, per germline (reference sequence). Between the trimmed V and J ends, which lost 5 bases and 0 bases, there was a span of 13 bases.